Listed below are T cell receptor beta chains from one sample, sequenced in a study of blood T cells in healthy people across ages. Using its own MiXCR run on the 5' RACE reads, TCRdb lists one record per CDR3 protein. The table records about 780,000 distinct CDR3 sequences, more than 35% of them present only once. The sample was blood. The receptors come from a man older than 75 in good health. Each CDR3 is given with its conserved first and last residue. Each record gives: D gene, V gene, clone size, J gene, CDR3 DNA, CDR3 protein. D genes are given only for firm matches. The size field is filled for only some rows; it gives once, few, many or a size class.

TRBD1,TRBV20-1,NA,TRBJ2-7,TGCAGTGCTAGGTCGGTCGGGGCCGGGACAGGGATTCGCGAGCAGTACTTC,CSARSVGAGTGIREQYF
NA,TRBV5-1,NA,TRBJ2-5,TGCGCCAGCAGCTACCGGGTAGGAGAGACCCAGTACTTC,CASSYRVGETQYF
TRBD1,TRBV19,NA,TRBJ2-1,TGTGCCAGTAGTATTGTGGACAGGGGCCCTGAGCAGTTCTTC,CASSIVDRGPEQFF
TRBD1,TRBV7-3,few,TRBJ2-1,TGTGCCAGCAGCTTAAGGGTGATGGGACAGGGGGGCAATGAGCAGTTCTTC,CASSLRVMGQGGNEQFF
NA,TRBV11-3,many,TRBJ2-3,TGCGCCAGCAGCTTGGAGAGGGGCACAGATACGCAGTATTTT,CASSLERGTDTQYF
TRBD2,TRBV4-1,once,TRBJ2-1,TGCGCCAGCAGCCAAGAGAAGGCCAGCGGGGGGGCGGATGAGCAGTTCTTC,CASSQEKASGGADEQFF
NA,TRBV29-1,many,TRBJ2-7,TGCAGCGTACGAGGCAGCTCCTACGAGCAGTACTTC,CSVRGSSYEQYF
TRBD1,TRBV6-5,NA,TRBJ1-2,TGTGCCAGCAGGCAGGGGGCAGGGGCCTATGGCTACACCTTC,CASRQGAGAYGYTF
TRBD2,TRBV7-2,few,TRBJ2-1,TGTGCCAGCAGCTTAGCGGGAGGGCCTAGGGTTGAGCAGTTCTTC,CASSLAGGPRVEQFF
TRBD2,TRBV28,NA,TRBJ2-1,TGTGCCAGCAGTCCGCCCTTCGGGACTAGTATTTTTAGAAATGAGCAGTTCTTC,CASSPPFGTSIFRNEQFF
NA,TRBV20-1,NA,TRBJ2-4,TGCAGTGCTAGAGACTTCAAAAACATTCAGTACTTC,CSARDFKNIQYF
NA,TRBV4-2,once,TRBJ2-5,TGTGCCAGCAGCCAAGACCGGGACCCGCTCTTTCGTCGGTACTTC,CASSQDRDPLFRRYF
NA,TRBV11-1,once,TRBJ2-5,TGTGCCAGCAGCTTAGTGGACGTACGGCTTGGTAGCCAGTACTTC,CASSLVDVRLGSQYF
NA,TRBV20-1,NA,TRBJ2-3,TGCAGTGCTAGAGCGGAAGGGAGTCTTAATACGCAGTATTTT,CSARAEGSLNTQYF
NA,TRBV20-1,many,TRBJ2-7,TGCAGTGCTAGAGATCAGGGCGGAACTGACGAGCAGTACTTC,CSARDQGGTDEQYF
TRBD1,TRBV6-2/TRBV6-3,many,TRBJ2-7,TGTGCCAGCAGTTACGCCGGGACAGGGTTCTCCTACGAGCAGTACTTC,CASSYAGTGFSYEQYF
NA,TRBV7-2,NA,TRBJ1-2,TGTGCCAGCAGCCAAGAACCGCAGTATGGCTACACCTTC,CASSQEPQYGYTF
TRBD1,TRBV20-1,NA,TRBJ1-1,TGCAGTGCATCCCGACAGGGGATGAACACTGAAGCTTTCTTT,CSASRQGMNTEAFF
NA,TRBV10-3,NA,TRBJ1-1,TGTGCCATCAGTCCCGGGAAAAACACTGAAGCTTTCTTT,CAISPGKNTEAFF
NA,TRBV20-1,NA,TRBJ2-3,TGCAGTGCTCTGAGAGCGAGCACAGATACGCAGTATTTT,CSALRASTDTQYF
TRBD2,TRBV12-3/TRBV12-4,NA,TRBJ2-3,TGTGCCAGCAGTTTAGAGGCGGGGCCTAGCGGGTTTTCAGATACGCAGTATTTT,CASSLEAGPSGFSDTQYF
NA,TRBV4-3,many,TRBJ2-7,TGCGCCAGCGCAGTGGGAAGAAACACCTACGAGCAGTACTTC,CASAVGRNTYEQYF
NA,TRBV9,NA,TRBJ2-5,TGTGCCAGCAGCGTAGTAGGCAGGGTCATCGAGACCCAGTACTTC,CASSVVGRVIETQYF
NA,TRBV12-3/TRBV12-4,many,TRBJ2-7,TGTGCCAGCAGTCCCGGCAGGTTCCTCGAGCAGTACTTC,CASSPGRFLEQYF
NA,TRBV7-2,NA,TRBJ2-5,TGTGCCAGCAGCTTCAGTCGTATAAGCGGGTTAGAGACCCAGTACTTC,CASSFSRISGLETQYF
NA,TRBV7-9,many,TRBJ2-5,TGTGCCAGCAGCTTGACGGAGCAAGAGACCCAGTACTTC,CASSLTEQETQYF
TRBD1,TRBV5-1,NA,TRBJ1-4,TGCGCCAGCAGCCGGGACAGGGAACGTGAAAAACTGTTTTTT,CASSRDREREKLFF
NA,TRBV2,NA,TRBJ2-7,TGTGCCAGCAGTTCTCAAGTGAGCTCCTACGAGCAGTACTTC,CASSSQVSSYEQYF
TRBD2,TRBV28,NA,TRBJ2-1,TGTGCCAGCAGTTTGCAGCCTCCCCCGGGACTAGCGGGAGACGCAGGGAATGAGCAGTTCTTC,CASSLQPPPGLAGDAGNEQFF
TRBD1,TRBV7-9,NA,TRBJ2-1,TGTGCCAGCAGCTTAGAGTGGGTTGCAGGGGGCTTCTTATCCAATGAGCAGTTCTTC,CASSLEWVAGGFLSNEQFF
TRBD2,TRBV20-1,NA,TRBJ2-3,TGCAGTGCCGGGCCTAGCGGGAACACAGATACGCAGTATTTT,CSAGPSGNTDTQYF
NA,TRBV20-1,NA,TRBJ2-5,TGCAGTGCTAGACTGATAGGGATCCAAGAGACCCAGTACTTC,CSARLIGIQETQYF
NA,TRBV28,NA,TRBJ2-7,TGTGCCAGCAGTCTGAGGGAGCAGTACTTC,CASSLREQYF